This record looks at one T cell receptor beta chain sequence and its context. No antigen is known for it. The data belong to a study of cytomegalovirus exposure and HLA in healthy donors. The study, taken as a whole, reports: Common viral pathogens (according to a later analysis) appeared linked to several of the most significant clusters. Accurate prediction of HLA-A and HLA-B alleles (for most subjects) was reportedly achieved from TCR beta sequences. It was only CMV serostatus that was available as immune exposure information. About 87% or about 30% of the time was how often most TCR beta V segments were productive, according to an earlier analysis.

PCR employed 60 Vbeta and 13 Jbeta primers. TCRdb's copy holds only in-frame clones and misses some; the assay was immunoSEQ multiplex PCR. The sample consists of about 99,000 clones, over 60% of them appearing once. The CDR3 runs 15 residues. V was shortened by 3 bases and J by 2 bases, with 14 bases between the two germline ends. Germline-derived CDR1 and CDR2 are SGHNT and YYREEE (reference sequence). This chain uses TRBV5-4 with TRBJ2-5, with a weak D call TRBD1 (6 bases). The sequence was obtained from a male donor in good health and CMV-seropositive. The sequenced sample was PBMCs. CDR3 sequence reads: CASSSRDKRQETQYF. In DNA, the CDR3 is TGTGCCAGCAGCTCCCGGGACAAGCGGCAAGAGACCCAGTACTTC. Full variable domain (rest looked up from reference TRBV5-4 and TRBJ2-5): ETGVTQSPTHLIKTRGQQVTLRCSSQSGHNTVSWYQQALGQGPQFIFQYYREEENGRGNFPPRFSGLQFPNYSSELNVNALELDDSALYLCASSSRDKRQETQYFGPGTRLLVL.